This T cell receptor beta chain stems from a study of human T cells and chemical hapten exposure. This CDR3 comprises 14 residues. V lost 3 bases and J lost 5; bases outside the gene matches: 5. Germline assignment: CDR1 ENHRY and CDR2 SYGVKD. The template was total RNA from unfractionated whole blood. The sample holds many counts of this clonotype. Individual cDNA molecules each carried unique molecular identifiers attached by the library. Methods used by the authors: There were a median of around 97,000 TCRs per sample, with a range from roughly 23,224 to 690,600. TCRdb re-analysed the reads in MiXCR, keeping a single row per CDR3 protein. The authors' filters were not applied to this entry. This sample has around 120,000 distinct CDR3 sequences, with less than 10% found just once.

The rearrangement links TRBV10-3 to TRBJ2-7, with 9 bases that match TRBD1. Sequencing input: whole blood. The sequence derives from a human donor in good health. Some clones in this sample may be carry-over from other donors' samples. The CDR3 nucleotides are TGTGCCATCAGTGACCGGGACAGGGTCGACGAGCAGTACTTC. Its translation is CAISDRDRVDEQYF.